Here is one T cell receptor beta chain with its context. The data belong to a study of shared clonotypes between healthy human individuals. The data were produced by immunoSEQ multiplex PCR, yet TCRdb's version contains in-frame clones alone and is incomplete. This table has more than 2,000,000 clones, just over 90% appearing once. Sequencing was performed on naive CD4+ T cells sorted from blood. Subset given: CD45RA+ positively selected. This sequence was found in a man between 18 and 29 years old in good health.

The CDR3, as DNA: TGCGCCAGCAGCTTAAGACAGGGGAGTGAAAAACTGTTTTTT. Its protein is CASSLRQGSEKLFF. V and J are TRBV5-1 and TRBJ1-4, with 8 bases fitting TRBD1. V gave up 2 bases and J gave up 7 bases; unmatched junction bases: 4. Germline V CDR1 and CDR2: SGHRS, YFSETQ. This CDR3 has 14 residues.